Below, 29 T cell receptor beta chains from the same sample are listed, as sequenced in a study of shared clonotypes between healthy human individuals. Libraries were prepared by immunoSEQ multiplex PCR; TCRdb keeps only in-frame clonotypes and omits some of them. The sample consists of around 1.5 million clones, about 98% of them appearing once. Specimen: naive CD4+ T cells sorted from blood. Subset denoted: CD45RA+ positively selected. These receptors all stem from a man aged 25-45 years in good health.

A note on this clone: Other DNA variants within this sample encode the same CDR3. The chain uses TRBV9 and TRBJ2-1; 11 bases align to TRBD2. This CDR3 spans 14 amino acids. Germline CDR1 and CDR2: SGDLS and YYNGEE. The V segment lost 1 base and the J segment 7 bases; nucleotides outside the gene matches: 1. CDR3 residues: CASSVRTSGNEQFF. CDR3 nucleotides: TGTGCCAGCAGCGTAAGGACTAGCGGGAATGAGCAGTTCTTC.

As for this clone: The sample carries other DNA sequences with the same CDR3. The V gene is TRBV5-1, the J gene TRBJ1-1, with D maybe TRBD1 (5 bases). The CDR3 totals 14 residues. V lost 0 bases to trimming and J lost 1 base, with 7 bases between them. Germline assignment: CDR1 SGHRS and CDR2 YFSETQ. CDR3 sequence: CASSLGGTNTEAFF. CDR3 sequence (DNA): TGCGCCAGCAGCTTGGGGGGGACGAACACTGAAGCTTTCTTT.

This clone was seen just once. The V gene is TRBV9, the J gene TRBJ1-3, with D possibly TRBD1 on 5 matching bases. Germline V gene lookup returns CDR1 SGDLS and CDR2 YYNGEE. With 3 bases removed from V and 4 bases from J, the gap between germline ends came to 20 bases. This CDR3 has 17 amino acids. The CDR3 bases are TGTGCCAGCAGCGCCAGCGGGGGTGGGACTCCCGGAAACACCATATATTTT. Its translation is CASSASGGGTPGNTIYF.

The CDR3 loop is CASSVNSGGETQYF. CDR3 nucleotide sequence: TGTGCCAGCAGCGTTAACTCAGGCGGTGAGACCCAGTACTTC. This rearrangement joins TRBV9 to TRBJ2-5, with no clear D. Germline-derived CDR1 and CDR2 are SGDLS and YYNGEE. Deletions cut 2 bases from V and 5 bases from J, with 13 bases between. The CDR3 is 14 amino acids.

This chain uses TRBV9 with TRBJ2-3, with TRBD2 matching 7 bases. The CDR3 consists of 17 residues. The V and J ends lost 1 base and 4 bases, in that order; junction bases with no gene match: 12. Germline V gene data show CDR1 as SGDLS and CDR2 as YYNGEE. The CDR3 loop is CASSVPTMGGPSDTQYF. CDR3 nucleotides: TGTGCCAGCAGCGTACCCACAATGGGAGGGCCTTCAGATACGCAGTATTTT. Combining the CDR3 with reference TRBV9 and TRBJ2-3 gives the whole variable domain DSGVTQTPKHLITATGQRVTLRCSPRSGDLSVYWYQQSLDQGLQFLIQYYNGEERAKGNILERFSAQQFPDLHSELNLSSLELGDSALYFCASSVPTMGGPSDTQYFGPGTRLTVL.

This chain connects TRBV27 to TRBJ1-5; the D is unclear. V was clipped by 5 bases and J by 6 bases, with 14 bases between them. The CDR3 runs 14 residues. Germline V CDR1 and CDR2: MNHEY, SMNVEV (reference sequence). CDR3 in DNA: TGTGCCAGCAGTCCCCCCGGCTCCGGTCAGCCCCAGCATTTT. This encodes CASSPPGSGQPQHF.

The V and J genes are TRBV5-1 and TRBJ2-5, with 8 bases matching TRBD1. Germline assignment: CDR1 SGHRS and CDR2 YFSETQ. The junction had 10 bases not matched to a gene; V was cut back by 4 bases and J by 5 bases. The CDR3 loop spans 15 amino acids. CDR3 nucleotide sequence: TGCGCCAGCAGCATTAGACAGGGGTCTCGTGAGACCCAGTACTTC. It is translated as CASSIRQGSRETQYF.

The chain employs TRBV5-4 and TRBJ2-1, with a possible D match to TRBD2 (5 bases). Germline loops: CDR1 SGHNT, CDR2 YYREEE (reference sequence). Trimming cost V 7 bases and J 0 bases, with 11 bases left between them. CDR3 length equals 14 residues. CDR3 amino acids: CASEGTSSYNEQFF. Here the CDR3 DNA reads TGTGCCAGCGAGGGAACGAGCTCCTACAATGAGCAGTTCTTC.

The gene calls are TRBV2 and TRBJ1-5; D is possibly TRBD1 (6 bases). Germline values: CDR1 SNHLY, CDR2 FYNNEI. Trimming removed 5 bases at V and 6 bases at J, with 17 bases between. The CDR3 sequence is 15 residues long. The CDR3 region has the DNA TGTGCCAGCAGTAAATCAACAGGGTTGGTTCAGCCCCAGCATTTT. Its translation: CASSKSTGLVQPQHF. The variable domain in full, completed from reference TRBV2 and TRBJ1-5, reads EPEVTQTPSHQVTQMGQEVILRCVPISNHLYFYWYRQILGQKVEFLVSFYNNEISEKSEIFDDQFSVERPDGSNFTLKIRSTKLEDSAMYFCASSKSTGLVQPQHFGDGTRLSIL.

V and J are TRBV5-4 and TRBJ2-1; maybe TRBD2 (5 bases). CDR3 length: 13 amino acids. From germline, CDR1 is SGHNT and CDR2 YYREEE (reference sequence). The germline V and J ends were trimmed by 0 bases and 10 bases, with 11 bases remaining between them. As DNA, the CDR3 is TGTGCCAGCAGCTTGGGGGGTAGGGAGGAGCAGTTCTTC. The encoded protein is CASSLGGREEQFF.

The rearrangement joins TRBV28 to TRBJ2-1, with D possibly matching TRBD1 (6 bases). Trimming removed 2 bases at V and 0 bases at J, with 32 bases between. This CDR3 spans 23 amino acids. Per the germline V gene, CDR1 is MDHEN and CDR2 is SYDVKM. The CDR3 is CASSLVLVPGHSTKSSSYNEQFF. In nucleotides, the CDR3 is TGTGCCAGCAGTTTAGTCTTGGTACCGGGACACTCGACGAAATCAAGCTCCTACAATGAGCAGTTCTTC.

The chain uses TRBV30 and TRBJ2-1, with 12 nucleotides matching TRBD2. This CDR3 comprises 16 residues. V was pared by 6 bases and J by 5 bases, with 11 bases of the junction left unmatched. In germline, CDR1 is GTSNPN, CDR2 SVGIG (reference sequence). CDR3 residues: CACVHRLAGANNEQFF. As DNA, the CDR3 is TGTGCCTGCGTCCACCGACTAGCGGGAGCGAACAATGAGCAGTTCTTC.

The rearrangement uses TRBV7-9 and TRBJ2-3; D may match TRBD1 or TRBD2 (5 bases each). Trimming removed 5 bases from V and 4 bases from J, with 13 bases in between. Germline V gene lookup returns CDR1 SEHNR and CDR2 FQNEAQ (reference sequence). This CDR3 comprises 14 residues. For the CDR3, the DNA is TGTGCCAGCAGCAATAGCAGAGGGGCAGATACGCAGTATTTT. This gives the protein CASSNSRGADTQYF.

This clone has only one observation. The CDR3 nucleotides read TGTGCCAGCAGCCTACTAGCGGGAGGGGGGTTCGCGAACACCGGGGAGCTGTTTTTT. It encodes CASSLLAGGGFANTGELFF. This chain joins TRBV9 and TRBJ2-2; 13 bases agree with TRBD2. The CDR3 loop spans 19 amino acids. J gave up 0 bases and V 4 bases, and 9 bases lay outside the gene matches. Germline lookup yields CDR1 SGDLS and CDR2 YYNGEE.

V and J are TRBV7-9 and TRBJ2-5; the D gene is possibly TRBD1 (6 bases). CDR3 length: 15 residues. The germline V gene encodes CDR1 SEHNR and CDR2 FQNEAQ (reference sequence). The V gene lost 5 bases and the J gene lost 1 base, with 14 bases spanning the gap. CDR3 protein: CASSRTGGAQETQYF. CDR3 sequence (DNA): TGTGCCAGCAGCCGGACTGGGGGCGCCCAAGAGACCCAGTACTTC.

This clone was detected once. The CDR3 sequence is CASSVQSDTQYF. In nucleotides, the CDR3 is TGTGCCAGCAGCGTACAATCAGATACGCAGTATTTT. The chain is built from TRBV9 and TRBJ2-3, with no clear D. V gave up 1 base and J gave up 4 bases, with 4 bases separating them. The germline V gene encodes CDR1 SGDLS and CDR2 YYNGEE. The CDR3 extends over 12 amino acids.

This chain connects TRBV28 to TRBJ1-2, with D possibly being TRBD1 (6 bases). CDR3 length equals 16 residues. Germline V CDR1 and CDR2: MDHEN, SYDVKM. Trimming shortened V by 6 bases and J by 3 bases, and 20 bases separated the two germline ends. The CDR3 reads CASSPGTTGWDYGYTF. As DNA, the CDR3 is TGTGCCAGCAGCCCAGGGACGACAGGCTGGGACTATGGCTACACCTTC.

The rearrangement joins TRBV19 to TRBJ2-1; possibly TRBD1 for D (6 bases). V lost 0 bases, J lost 6 bases, and 9 bases lay in between. CDR1 and CDR2 (germline): LNHDA, SQIVND (reference sequence). The CDR3 spans 14 residues. The CDR3 here is CASSIDRGSNEQFF. Here the CDR3 DNA reads TGTGCCAGTAGTATAGATAGGGGGAGCAATGAGCAGTTCTTC.

This chain uses TRBV6-6 with TRBJ1-3; 7 positions match TRBD1. V shed 5 bases and J 2 bases; nucleotides not matched to a gene: 3. The CDR3 length is 14 residues. Germline CDR1 MNHNY, CDR2 SVGAGI (reference sequence). CDR3 residues: CASSADRTGNTIYF. The CDR3 nucleotides are TGTGCCAGCAGTGCGGACAGGACTGGAAACACCATATATTTT.

The J gene is TRBJ1-5, the V gene TRBV10-2; D not certain. V lost 4 bases and J lost 6, with 19 bases in between. Germline lookup yields CDR1 WSHSY and CDR2 SAAADI. This CDR3 is built from 16 residues. In DNA, the CDR3 is TGCGCCAGCAGTGGAGGTGCTGCCCCGCTCGGTCAGCCCCAGCATTTT. It codes for CASSGGAAPLGQPQHF.

The genes are TRBV9 and TRBJ2-5; 7 nucleotides agree with TRBD2. Germline CDR1 SGDLS, CDR2 YYNGEE. J lost 7 bases, V lost 3 bases, and 6 bases had no gene match. CDR3 length equals 13 residues. The CDR3 sequence is CASSAQPGGTQYF. The DNA of the CDR3 is TGTGCCAGCAGCGCCCAGCCGGGGGGGACCCAGTACTTC.

The CDR3 coding sequence is TGTGCCAGCAGTTATAGTCTAGTAGCCAAAAACATTCAGTACTTC. It is translated as CASSYSLVAKNIQYF. The V and J genes are TRBV27 and TRBJ2-4; no clear D gene. The CDR3 totals 15 residues. The V gene lost 4 bases and the J gene lost 0 bases, with 10 bases spanning the gap. Germline CDR1 and CDR2: MNHEY and SMNVEV (reference sequence).

This rearrangement joins TRBV19 to TRBJ1-2; D call uncertain. This CDR3 contains 14 residues. Germline V gene data show CDR1 as LNHDA and CDR2 as SQIVND (reference sequence). Trimming shortened V by 5 bases and J by 4 bases, and 14 bases separated the two germline ends. The CDR3 here is CASSDPGTSYGYTF. The CDR3, as DNA: TGTGCCAGTAGTGACCCGGGAACGAGCTATGGCTACACCTTC.

The gene calls are TRBV11-3 and TRBJ2-1; 9 bases agree with TRBD2. The CDR3 sequence is 13 residues long. V trimming: 5 bases; J trimming: 9 bases; junction bases outside the gene matches: 5. The germline CDR1 and CDR2 sequences are SGHNT and YENEEA. The DNA of the CDR3 is TGTGCCAGCAGCGCCGATAGCGGGGGTGAGCAGTTCTTC. It codes for CASSADSGGEQFF.

CDR3 in DNA: TGCGCCAGCAGCAAATGGGGCGAAAGCTCCTACAATGAGCAGTTCTTC. Its protein is CASSKWGESSYNEQFF. This rearrangement joins TRBV5-1 to TRBJ2-1; a weak D match, TRBD1 (5 bases). The CDR3 is 16 amino acids. Trimming took 4 bases from V and 0 from J, leaving 14 bases between them. Per germline, CDR1 SGHRS and CDR2 YFSETQ.

This chain uses TRBV29-1 with TRBJ1-3; no firm D call. CDR1 and CDR2 from the germline V gene are SQVTM and ANQGSEA. The CDR3 extends over 12 amino acids. The V end was cut by 5 bases, the J end by 0 bases, with 5 bases between. The CDR3 sequence: CSVLTSGNTIYF. In nucleotides, the CDR3 is TGCAGCGTTCTTACCTCTGGAAACACCATATATTTT.

V and J are TRBV6-1 and TRBJ1-5; D may be TRBD1 (5 bases). The germline V gene encodes CDR1 MNHNS and CDR2 SASEGT. V was trimmed by 8 bases and J by 6 bases, leaving 14 bases between them. This CDR3 comprises 13 residues. The CDR3 spells CASGQGSLQPQHF. The CDR3 coding sequence is TGTGCCAGCGGCCAGGGTTCCCTTCAGCCCCAGCATTTT.

This chain links TRBV29-1 with TRBJ2-1; 11 bases are a match to TRBD1. The CDR3 runs to 13 residues. Germline-derived CDR1 and CDR2 are SQVTM and ANQGSEA. V trimming: 7 bases; J trimming: 7 bases; junction bases outside the gene matches: 6. The chain's CDR3 is CSANRDRGNEQFF. The CDR3 DNA sequence: TGCAGCGCGAACCGGGACAGGGGGAATGAGCAGTTCTTC.

This chain connects TRBV7-9 to TRBJ1-4, with no clear D. Between the trimmed V and J ends, which lost 5 bases and 0 bases, there was a span of 10 bases. This CDR3 contains 15 residues. Germline values: CDR1 SEHNR, CDR2 FQNEAQ (reference sequence). The CDR3 loop reads CASSLRRSTNEKLFF. Written as DNA, the CDR3 is TGTGCCAGCAGCCTACGTAGATCAACTAATGAAAAACTGTTTTTT.